The 9 T cell receptor beta chains below all came from one sample that was sequenced in a study of human T cells and chemical hapten exposure. Time point of the sample: patch test 2, 6 weeks after DPC sensitization. Described treatment: therapeutic diphenylcyclopropenone sensitization with weekly scalp DPC. From whole blood left unfractionated, total RNA was extracted. TCRdb re-derived calls from the RACE reads in MiXCR, one entry per CDR3 protein. The sample yields 35,000 to 50,000 distinct CDR3 sequences, 9.5% to 10% seen once. Sequenced material: whole blood, taken in connection with sensitization to the hapten diphenylcyclopropenone (DPC). The receptor source for this set is a woman in her twenties or thirties with alopecia areata. Some clones in this sample may be carry-over from other donors' samples.

CDR3 loop: CASSFYLGEQYF. DNA for the CDR3: TGTGCCAGCAGCTTTTACCTGGGCGAGCAGTACTTC. V and J are TRBV7-2 and TRBJ2-7; no clear D gene. Deletions cut 3 bases from V and 6 bases from J, with 9 bases between. Germline CDR1 and CDR2: SGHTA and FQGNSA. The CDR3 contains 12 residues.

The chain recombines TRBV27 with TRBJ2-1; D unresolved. Germline CDR1 is MNHEY and CDR2 is SMNVEV (reference sequence). This CDR3 comprises 18 residues. V shed 4 bases and J shed 1 base, with 20 bases lying between them. The CDR3 spells CASSSLVAGYPSYNEQFF. The CDR3 DNA reads TGTGCCAGCAGTTCCCTCGTGGCCGGATACCCGTCCTACAATGAGCAGTTCTTC.

This clonotype appeared many times. This rearrangement joins TRBV3-1 to TRBJ2-7; D gene unclear. With 6 bases removed from V and 0 bases from J, the gap between germline ends came to 3 bases. Germline loops: CDR1 LGHDT, CDR2 YNNKEL (reference sequence). The CDR3 totals 11 residues. DNA of the CDR3: TGTGCCAGCAGTCACTCCTACGAGCAGTACTTC. This sequence encodes CASSHSYEQYF.

This clonotype was counted only a few times. One junction end disagrees with the germline gene, perhaps due to a read error. The rearrangement uses TRBV12-3 or TRBV12-4 and TRBJ1-6; 7 nucleotides match TRBD1. The CDR3 is 14 residues long. This CDR3 reads CASSRDSQNSALHF. As DNA, the CDR3 is TGTGCCAGCAGCAGGGACAGCCAGAATTCAGCCCTCCACTTT.

The chain is built from TRBV20-1 and TRBJ2-3; D gene ambiguous. Germline V gene sequence: CDR1 DFQATT, CDR2 SNEGSKA (reference sequence). The CDR3 totals 10 residues. CDR3 nucleotide sequence: TGCAGCCCCATAGTTGCTACGCAGTATTTT. It specifies CSPIVATQYF.

This clonotype has at least ten counts. The V and J genes are TRBV7-6 and TRBJ2-1, with D perhaps matching TRBD1 (6 bases). Germline CDR1 and CDR2: SGHVS and FNYEAQ. V was clipped by 6 bases and J by 8 bases, with 14 bases between them. The CDR3 runs to 13 residues. The CDR3 DNA is TGTGCCAGCAGTCTGAGTGGGGGCGATGAGCAGTTCTTC. Translating it yields CASSLSGGDEQFF.

This clonotype was detected a few times. The chain joins TRBV7-2 to TRBJ2-1; 16 nucleotides align to TRBD2. Germline loops: CDR1 SGHTA, CDR2 FQGNSA. This CDR3 region has 17 residues. V gave up 5 bases and J gave up 9 bases; unmatched junction bases: 10. CDR3 in amino acids: CASSPHGTSGGAGEQFF. CDR3 DNA sequence: TGTGCCAGCAGCCCCCACGGGACTAGCGGGGGGGCGGGTGAGCAGTTCTTC.

V gene TRBV6-6 combines with J gene TRBJ2-3, with TRBD2 as a possible D gene (5 bases). Germline CDR1 is MNHNY and CDR2 is SVGAGI (reference sequence). The CDR3 extends over 12 amino acids. V was cut by 8 bases and J by 3 bases, with 9 bases left in between. CDR3 sequence (DNA): TGTGCCAGCGAGGGAGAGACAGATACGCAGTATTTT. It specifies CASEGETDTQYF.

This clonotype has at least ten counts. This rearrangement joins TRBV18 to TRBJ2-5, with TRBD1 as a possible D gene (6 bases). The CDR3 length is 14 residues. The V end was cut by 3 bases, the J end by 7 bases, with 15 bases between. Germline V gene lookup returns CDR1 KGHSH and CDR2 LQKENI. The CDR3 loop reads CASSPDSSVGTQYF. CDR3 bases: TGTGCCAGCTCACCGGACAGTTCGGTTGGGACCCAGTACTTC.